Listed here is a single TCR beta chain. What it binds is not known. This specimen belongs to a study of response to subunit inactivated influenza vaccine. MiXCR, run by TCRdb on the RT-PCR reads, gives a single entry per CDR3 protein. The top ten clones hold around 10% of a sample with hundreds of thousands of distinct CDR3 sequences, 15% to 18% of them seen once. The CDR3 is 17 residues long. The germline V gene encodes CDR1 SGHAT and CDR2 FQNNGV. J gave up 0 bases and V 5 bases, and 8 bases lay outside the gene matches. Study-level points and caveats: Each seasonal influenza vaccination, the authors suggested, recruits few new T cells.

This clonotype was sampled from a man aged 45 to 65 who received an inactivated influenza vaccine. The sample was PBMCs from blood, taken roughly 12 days after vaccination. The V and J genes are TRBV11-2 and TRBJ2-7, with 12 nucleotides matching TRBD2. Here the CDR3 DNA reads TGTGCCAGCAGCACCGGACTAGCGGGGATCTCCTCCTACGAGCAGTACTTC. Its protein is CASSTGLAGISSYEQYF.